These 14 T cell receptor beta chains share one sample of origin, sequenced in a study of lymphopenia after photon versus proton radiotherapy. Profiled with immunoSEQ multiplex PCR; TCRdb holds only in-frame clones, not every one. The sample yields roughly 18,000 clones, just under 85% seen once. Specimen: peripheral blood, collected from a patient treated with photon-based radiotherapy. These receptors all stem from a woman between 45 and 60 years old with pancreatic cancer.

The genes are TRBV6-5 and TRBJ2-5; TRBD1 matches at 7 bases. The J call is uncertain, as TRBJ2-7 better fits the DNA end. The germline V gene encodes CDR1 MNHEY and CDR2 SVGAGI. The CDR3 consists of 15 residues. Here the CDR3 reads CASSYGTDPTYEQYF. DNA of the CDR3: TGTGCCAGCAGTTACGGGACAGACCCAACCTACGAGCAGTACTTC.

The rearrangement uses TRBV5-8 and TRBJ2-1; D is ambiguous. Germline assignment: CDR1 SGHTS and CDR2 YDEGEE. The ends were cut back, 0 bases at V and 12 bases at J, with 7 bases in the middle. CDR3 length: 11 amino acids. In DNA form, the CDR3 reads TGTGCCAGCAGCTTGGGGTACGGGCAGTTCTTC. Its translation is CASSLGYGQFF.

The chain joins TRBV5-4 to TRBJ1-2; possibly TRBD1 for D (6 bases). CDR3 length: 16 amino acids. Germline CDR1 SGHNT, CDR2 YYREEE (reference sequence). Trimming removed 0 bases at V and 2 bases at J, with 14 bases between. CDR3 sequence (DNA): TGTGCCAGCAGCTTGGGAGGGGGAACACAGAACTATGGCTACACCTTC. Translating gives CASSLGGGTQNYGYTF.

The chain joins TRBV9 to TRBJ1-4; 8 bases are a match to TRBD1. J lost 10 bases, V lost 3 bases, and 5 bases had no gene match. The CDR3 runs to 13 residues. Germline V gene data show CDR1 as SGDLS and CDR2 as YYNGEE. The DNA for the CDR3 is TGTGCCAGCAGCGATGGACAGGGCGGAAAACTGTTTTTT. As protein: CASSDGQGGKLFF. The full variable domain, rest sourced from reference TRBV9 and TRBJ1-4, is DSGVTQTPKHLITATGQRVTLRCSPRSGDLSVYWYQQSLDQGLQFLIQYYNGEERAKGNILERFSAQQFPDLHSELNLSSLELGDSALYFCASSDGQGGKLFFGSGTQLSVL.

The chain is built from TRBV10-1 and TRBJ2-5; 10 bases fit TRBD1. The trim removed 0 bases at V and 5 bases at J, leaving 6 bases unmatched. The germline V gene has CDR1 WNHNN and CDR2 SYGVQD (reference sequence). CDR3 length: 16 amino acids. The CDR3 loop is CASSESGTGDWETQYF. The CDR3 DNA sequence: TGCGCCAGCAGTGAGTCGGGGACAGGGGACTGGGAGACCCAGTACTTC.

This clone was seen more than once but under ten times. The chain joins TRBV28 to TRBJ2-2, with TRBD2 matching over 12 bases. Germline loops: CDR1 MDHEN, CDR2 SYDVKM. V was pared by 4 bases and J by 5 bases, with 8 bases of the junction left unmatched. This CDR3 has 17 residues. CDR3: CASSSRLAGDKTGELFF. For the CDR3, the DNA is TGTGCCAGCAGTTCCCGACTAGCGGGAGACAAAACCGGGGAGCTGTTTTTT. Full variable domain (missing parts from reference TRBV28 and TRBJ2-2): DVKVTQSSRYLVKRTGEKVFLECVQDMDHENMFWYRQDPGLGLRLIYFSYDVKMKEKGDIPEGYSVSREKKERFSLILESASTNQTSMYLCASSSRLAGDKTGELFFGEGSRLTVL.

This sequence joins TRBV28 and TRBJ2-1; 14 bases are shared with TRBD2. Germline V CDR1 and CDR2: MDHEN, SYDVKM. V lost 6 bases and J lost 4; bases outside the gene matches: 8. There are 17 residues in the CDR3. The CDR3 DNA reads TGTGCCAGCAGCCCCGGGACTAGCGGGAGCCCTTACAATGAGCAGTTCTTC. It codes for CASSPGTSGSPYNEQFF.

The gene calls are TRBV6-5 and TRBJ2-7; D is possibly TRBD2 (7 bases). The CDR3 is made up of 14 amino acids. Trimming cost V 6 bases and J 2 bases, with 14 bases left between them. CDR1 is MNHEY and CDR2 is SVGAGI in the germline V gene. The CDR3 DNA reads TGTGCCAGCAGCCCAGGGAGGGGGGCCTACGAGCAGTACTTC. Encoded protein: CASSPGRGAYEQYF.

This clone was observed a handful of times. J is TRBJ1-1 and V is TRBV19, with D perhaps TRBD1 (5 bases). The CDR3 covers 14 residues. Trimming removed 11 bases from V and 0 bases from J, with 16 bases in between. Germline CDR1 reads LNHDA; CDR2 reads SQIVND (reference sequence). CDR3 loop: CACKPGPMNTEAFF. CDR3 in DNA: TGTGCCTGTAAACCGGGACCCATGAACACTGAAGCTTTCTTT.

The chain employs TRBV27 and TRBJ2-5, with 10 bases identical to TRBD2. The CDR3 contains 15 residues. V was pared by 8 bases and J by 5 bases, with 11 bases of the junction left unmatched. Per the germline V gene, CDR1 is MNHEY and CDR2 is SMNVEV (reference sequence). The DNA of the CDR3 is TGTGCCAGCGGTCGGAGAGCGGGAGGGCCGGAGACCCAGTACTTC. As protein: CASGRRAGGPETQYF.

The J gene is TRBJ2-3, the V gene TRBV27; D is possibly TRBD2 (6 bases). V lost 3 bases and J lost 5, with 9 bases in between. CDR1 MNHEY and CDR2 SMNVEV come from the germline V gene (reference sequence). The CDR3 totals 13 residues. The CDR3 sequence is CASSFRGKDTQYF. The CDR3 nucleotides are TGTGCCAGCAGTTTTCGGGGGAAAGATACGCAGTATTTT.

The chain couples TRBV6-6 to TRBJ2-4; TRBD1 matches at 7 bases. Unmatched junction bases numbered 1, after V lost 0 bases and J lost 2 bases. This CDR3 is built from 15 residues. Germline values: CDR1 MNHNY, CDR2 SVGAGI (reference sequence). The DNA of the CDR3 is TGTGCCAGCAGTTACTCGGGACAGTCCAAAAACATTCAGTACTTC. Its translation: CASSYSGQSKNIQYF.

The chain carries TRBV5-1 and TRBJ2-7; TRBD2 might be the D (5 bases). The CDR3 covers 17 residues. Germline V gives CDR1 SGHRS, CDR2 YFSETQ. Trimming took off 5 bases at V and 0 bases at J, with 21 bases between the two ends. CDR3 sequence: CASSLGGRSLISYEQYF. DNA of the CDR3: TGCGCCAGCAGTCTTGGAGGCAGGTCCCTCATCTCCTACGAGCAGTACTTC.

The rearrangement joins TRBV27 to TRBJ2-1, with D perhaps matching TRBD2 (5 bases). The CDR3 totals 13 residues. The ends were cut back, 5 bases at V and 6 bases at J, with 11 bases in the middle. Per the germline V gene, CDR1 is MNHEY and CDR2 is SMNVEV (reference sequence). This CDR3 is CASSPSRPNEQFF. Here the CDR3 DNA reads TGTGCCAGCAGTCCTAGCCGCCCCAATGAGCAGTTCTTC.